This T cell receptor beta chain was sequenced during a study of shared clonotypes between healthy human individuals. Study-wide background: Per donor, CD8 memory used one plate, CD8 naive used two, CD4 memory used three and CD4 naive used three.

Assay used: immunoSEQ multiplex PCR; TCRdb lists only in-frame clones, some missing. The table includes over 2 million clones, about 95% detected once. This CDR3 comprises 15 residues. Between the trimmed V and J ends, which lost 7 bases and 3 bases, there was a span of 19 bases. Germline CDR1 and CDR2: WSHSY and SAAADI. Naive CD8 cells lacked CD45RO, underwent positive selection for CCR7 and left out terminally differentiated effector memory CD45RA+ cells. Sample: naive CD8+ T cells sorted from blood. The TCR was taken from a man aged 18-30 years in good health. The chain joins TRBV10-2 to TRBJ2-7; D tentatively reads TRBD1 or TRBD2 (5 bases each). The CDR3: CASTFDRTTIYEQYF. The CDR3 DNA sequence: TGCGCCAGCACCTTTGACAGAACGACTATCTACGAGCAGTACTTC.